This T cell receptor (beta chain) appears in the sequencing data of a study of T cells after yellow fever vaccination. Trimming removed 9 bases from V and 8 bases from J; junction bases left unmatched: 10. This CDR3 spans 13 amino acids. Germline lookup yields CDR1 ENHRY and CDR2 SYGVKD. Template switching by 5'RACE produced TCR cDNA, adding a universal primer site and UMIs. MiXCR was run by TCRdb on the 5' RACE reads, yielding one entry per CDR3 protein. The data show under 600,000 distinct CDR3 sequences, around a fifth seen once. Overall study results and limits: Among primary-vaccination clones, most reappeared after the booster, at 95% to 96% for CD4 and around 91% for CD8.

In regard to this clonotype: What it binds is unknown.

J is TRBJ1-1 and V is TRBV10-3, with 9 nucleotides matching TRBD1. This receptor was taken from a man aged 18 to 30 who received the YFV17D yellow fever vaccine. Material: PBMCs, obtained roughly 20 days after the first yellow fever vaccination. The CDR3 DNA reads TGTGCCATTTCCGGGACAGGGCTCATGGAAGCTTTCTTT. This sequence encodes CAISGTGLMEAFF.